This T cell receptor (beta chain) stems from a study of control samples from healthy donors and cancer patients. Using immunoSEQ multiplex PCR, the repertoire was profiled, and TCRdb retains in-frame clones only, with some absent. Seen here are roughly 200,000 clones, around 90% observed once, and the top ten hold roughly 1.9%. Per the germline V gene, CDR1 is SQVTM and CDR2 is ANQGSEA. V lost 4 bases to trimming and J lost 2 bases; unmatched junction nucleotides: 3. The CDR3 has 13 amino acids. This sequence originates from a man aged 30 to 39 in good health. The sample was blood. This rearrangement joins TRBV29-1 to TRBJ2-7; 9 bases align to TRBD1. The DNA of the CDR3 is TGCAGCGTTGGGACAGGGGAGGCCTACGAGCAGTACTTC. The encoded protein is CSVGTGEAYEQYF.